This T cell receptor beta chain was found in a study of blood T cells in healthy people across ages. Trimming removed 4 bases from V and 6 bases from J, with 18 bases in between. In germline, CDR1 is SEHNR, CDR2 FQNEAQ (reference sequence). The CDR3 is 16 amino acids. A sample-barcoded 5' primer and a J-beta primer mix were used in a second PCR of roughly 7 to 11 cycles. Using its own MiXCR run on the 5' RACE reads, TCRdb lists one record per CDR3 protein. Seen here are about 800,000 distinct CDR3 sequences, approximately 25% observed once, and the top ten hold more than 3%. The data also belong to a second study, concerning T cells of mothers and their children. That paper adds: Slightly higher, non-significant overlap characterized related mother-child pairs relative to unrelated pairs. It was observed that no persistent microchimeric T cell clones could be detected.

Input material: blood. The TCR originated in a boy aged 5-17 years in good health. The rearrangement links TRBV7-9 to TRBJ1-4, with D possibly matching TRBD1 (5 bases). The CDR3, as DNA: TGTGCCAGCAGCTCCGGGACCAAAGATTGGTATGAAAAACTGTTTTTT. Translating gives CASSSGTKDWYEKLFF.